These T cell receptor beta chains were read from a single sample in a study of patients and donors after allogeneic stem cell transplantation. TCRdb reprocessed the RT-PCR reads via MiXCR and lists one record per CDR3 protein. The sample has approximately 140,000 distinct CDR3 sequences; 30% to 45% are singletons. Sequencing was done on a sample of blood, either unsorted or a sorted T cell fraction (not recorded which). Receptor source: a human donor who was either an allogeneic HSCT recipient or a stem cell or donor lymphocyte infusion donor (not recorded which). It is not recorded whose cells these are; they may come from a transplant donor. Both conserved end residues are part of each CDR3. The order of the fields is clone size, V gene, CDR3 length, J gene, CDR3 protein. The size field is filled for only some rows; it gives once, few, many or a size class.

-,TRBV6-2/TRBV6-3,15,TRBJ2-4,CASTPDRAPKNIQYF
-,TRBV11-2,17,TRBJ2-3,CASSARDRGQITDTQYF
-,TRBV4-3,14,TRBJ1-2,CASSQDRVNYGYTF
-,TRBV12-3/TRBV12-4,14,TRBJ2-5,CASSPLGGAETQYF
-,TRBV5-5,13,TRBJ2-7,CASSFGRDYEQYF
few,TRBV12-3/TRBV12-4,19,TRBJ1-3,CASSSHGANRAHSGNTIYF
-,TRBV12-3/TRBV12-4,13,TRBJ2-2,CASSHRGTGELFF
-,TRBV25-1,13,TRBJ1-3,CASSTTAGNTIYF
-,TRBV15,16,TRBJ2-6,CATSRDLDPGANVLTF
-,TRBV7-8,15,TRBJ1-1,CASSSSGTGNTEAFF
-,TRBV10-3,15,TRBJ1-2,CAISEATATFYGYTF
-,TRBV6-2/TRBV6-3,18,TRBJ2-1,CASSFFSTGHPNYNEQFF
-,TRBV12-5,12,TRBJ2-1,CASASVLGEQFF
few,TRBV7-9,17,TRBJ1-3,CASSLPQDRASGNTIYF
-,TRBV12-3/TRBV12-4,17,TRBJ1-3,CASSLASRGPERNTIYF
few,TRBV5-1,14,TRBJ1-3,CASSFDRAGNTIYF
few,TRBV6-5,14,TRBJ2-5,CASSRDRESETQYF
few,TRBV5-6,13,TRBJ1-2,CASSQTGTYGYTF
-,TRBV13,14,TRBJ2-3,CASSRGEEGNTQYF
-,TRBV10-2,13,TRBJ2-2,CASRPGGNGELFF
once,TRBV6-1,13,TRBJ1-2,CASSAGTAQGYTF
-,TRBV4-2,15,TRBJ1-1,CASSQAGTSNTEAFF
-,TRBV29-1,13,TRBJ1-5,CSVEEREGQPQHF
-,TRBV7-9,14,TRBJ1-4,CASSLTGSNEILFF
few,TRBV4-3,17,TRBJ1-1,CASSQASSDLRNTEAFF
-,TRBV27,13,TRBJ2-3,CASSLLVEDTQYF
-,TRBV6-2/TRBV6-3,15,TRBJ2-7,CASSPHRDSNIEQYF
-,TRBV6-2/TRBV6-3,18,TRBJ1-4,CASSTSGTGGLEDEKLFF
few,TRBV29-1,15,TRBJ1-5,CSVEDTGTGGQPQHF
few,TRBV12-3/TRBV12-4,16,TRBJ2-5,CASSFQGRGAQETQYF
few,TRBV29-1,15,TRBJ1-1,CSVDPPGQGRTEAFF
-,TRBV12-3/TRBV12-4,13,TRBJ2-1,CASLQENYNEQFF
-,TRBV27,15,TRBJ1-2,CASSSGPWASYGYTF
-,TRBV24-1,15,TRBJ2-1,CATSDRTGAYNEQFF